This TCR beta chain appears in the sequencing data of a study of OX40 agonist ivuxolimab in advanced cancers. The CDR3 runs to 17 residues. Trimming cost V 4 bases and J 1 base, with 22 bases left between them. Germline-derived CDR1 and CDR2 are SQVTM and ANQGSEA. The repertoire was sequenced with immunoSEQ multiplex PCR; TCRdb's copy has only in-frame clones and lacks some. The sample includes approximately 70,000 clones, around 85% seen only once; the top ten take about 0.83%. Patients had blood sampled at baseline and again on cycle 4 day 1 and cycle 7 day 1. This clone was recorded a few times. The TCR sequence derives from an adult with an advanced solid tumor such as melanoma, head and neck, liver or kidney cancer. This material consisted of CD4+ or CD8+ T cells sorted from blood, taken in a trial of the OX40 agonist ivuxolimab. The J gene is TRBJ1-1, the V gene TRBV29-1; the D gene is possibly TRBD1 (6 bases). CDR3 residues: CSVGGKGGRRTNTEAFF. CDR3 DNA: TGCAGCGTTGGAGGGAAGGGGGGTAGGAGAACGAACACTGAAGCTTTCTTT.